These 5 T cell receptor beta chains were all obtained from the same sample, sequenced in a study of blood T cell repertoires in COVID-19 (dated by TCRdb to about 2020). The method behind the library was the immunoSEQ multiplex PCR assay. TCRdb took over this immuneACCESS table, retaining in-frame rearrangements with V and J assigned. Such tables are incomplete; in checked studies, under half of the missing clones stem from an unresolved V gene, and the remainder is unexplained. This sample comprises about 95,000 clones, about nine tenths of them detected only once. About 3.2% of the sample comes from the top ten. Sequencing was done on a sample of peripheral blood. The receptors stem from a woman aged 70-85 years with acute or convalescent COVID-19.

V usage is TRBV5-1 and J usage is TRBJ1-2, with 8 bases lining up with TRBD1. The length of the CDR3 is 14 residues. The junction had 7 bases not matched to a gene; V was cut back by 2 bases and J by 7 bases. CDR1 and CDR2 (germline): SGHRS, YFSETQ. The CDR3 bases are TGCGCCAGCAGCTTAGGGCAGGGGGCGTTTGGCTACACCTTC. This translates into CASSLGQGAFGYTF.

This chain uses TRBV6-5 with TRBJ1-4, with a tentative D call TRBD1 (5 bases). Per germline, CDR1 MNHEY and CDR2 SVGAGI. Trimming took 7 bases from V and 8 from J, leaving 17 bases between them. The CDR3 length is 14 residues. The CDR3: CASKPGPAREKLFF. The CDR3 DNA follows: TGTGCCAGCAAACCAGGGCCAGCGAGGGAAAAACTGTTTTTT.

The CDR3 DNA reads as TGTGCCAGCACCGACGTGGCGGGTCGCAATCAGCCCCAGCATTTT. Translation: CASTDVAGRNQPQHF. The gene calls are TRBV6-6 and TRBJ1-5; D unresolved. Germline-derived CDR1 and CDR2 are MNHNY and SVGAGI (reference sequence). Trimming removed 7 bases from V and 2 bases from J, with 15 bases in between. This CDR3 spans 15 amino acids.

This clone was found once. The rearrangement joins TRBV7-2 to TRBJ2-4; 9 nucleotides match TRBD2. V was pared by 4 bases and J by 4 bases, with 11 bases of the junction left unmatched. Germline CDR1 and CDR2: SGHTA and FQGNSA. There are 17 residues in the CDR3. The CDR3 sequence is CASSSPSTSGQKNIQYF. The DNA of the CDR3 is TGTGCCAGCAGCTCCCCATCGACTAGCGGCCAAAAAAACATTCAGTACTTC.

This sequence joins TRBV19 and TRBJ2-7, with D possibly being TRBD2 (6 bases). V lost 5 bases and J 7 bases, leaving 12 bases between the germline ends. The CDR3 totals 12 residues. Germline V CDR1 and CDR2: LNHDA, SQIVND (reference sequence). CDR3 amino acids: CASSGGAGEQYF. CDR3 DNA sequence: TGTGCCAGTAGTGGAGGGGCAGGAGAGCAGTACTTC.